This is a list of T cell receptor beta chains from one sample in a study of post-analysis software for immune sequencing data. One entry per CDR3 protein, called by TCRdb with MiXCR from the PCR reads. The sample contains 350,000 to 500,000 distinct CDR3 sequences, 30% to 40% of which appear only once. The specimen was blood. These receptors originate from a girl aged 2-15 years with multiple sclerosis. The CDR3 runs from the conserved cysteine through the conserved F or W.

TRBJ2-3 | TRBV13 | CASSSQVRGSDTQYF
TRBJ2-1 | TRBV4-1 | CASSQLGTPYNEQFF
TRBJ1-2 | TRBV4-1 | CASSRSFLGFWGYTF
TRBJ2-7 | TRBV28 | CASSIAGTYLDEQYF
TRBJ2-5 | TRBV7-2 | CASNLEGGPGETQYF
TRBJ2-5 | TRBV3-1 | CASSQDLGLAGIIGEQYF
TRBJ2-3 | TRBV4-1 | CASSQEIAGGPDTQYF
TRBJ2-3 | TRBV2 | CASSEELGRDTQYF
TRBJ2-5 | TRBV20-1 | CSARFWANQETQYF
TRBJ1-2 | TRBV7-9 | CASSLEELSLYGYTF
TRBJ1-1 | TRBV12-3/TRBV12-4 | CASSRVAMNTEAFF
TRBJ1-6 | TRBV3-1 | CASSGHGAQNSPLHF
TRBJ2-7 | TRBV20-1 | CSATDRGNEQYF
TRBJ2-3 | TRBV6-1 | CAAKSAGFSDTQYF
TRBJ1-2 | TRBV12-3/TRBV12-4 | CASSLEPPNYGYTF
TRBJ2-7 | TRBV5-6 | CASSLAGRGSYEQYF
TRBJ1-1 | TRBV29-1 | CSVEVPGLGVLEEEAFF
TRBJ2-5 | TRBV7-7 | CASSRTSDQETQYF
TRBJ2-1 | TRBV5-1 | CASSLELAVRNEQFF
TRBJ2-7 | TRBV6-1 | CASSKRGPEVGGEQYF
TRBJ1-2 | TRBV29-1 | CSVQSESNYGYTF
TRBJ2-1 | TRBV11-2 | CASSGTDRGYNEQFF
TRBJ2-7 | TRBV6-5 | CASSYNRLRYEQYF
TRBJ2-1 | TRBV29-1 | CSVVAPTNNEQFF
TRBJ1-5 | TRBV2 | CASSDGRGDKPQHF
TRBJ2-7 | TRBV4-2 | CASSQELGGSTYEQYF
TRBJ2-1 | TRBV12-3/TRBV12-4 | CASSALGGGNEQFF
. | TRBV1 | CTSSHGTSGCETQYF
TRBJ2-1 | TRBV20-1 | CSAKPMKAYNEQFF
TRBJ2-3 | TRBV7-2 | CASSHGPKTDTQYF
TRBJ1-2 | TRBV7-9 | CASSFLPGQNYGYTF
TRBJ2-7 | TRBV5-1 | CASSEGTSSDEQYF
TRBJ2-1 | TRBV20-1 | CSARMNLYNEQFF
TRBJ1-2 | TRBV27 | CASSSLLRQGNYGYTF
TRBJ1-5 | TRBV30 | CAWSGTDDQPQHF
TRBJ2-1 | TRBV19 | CASTELAGAYNEQFF
TRBJ2-7 | TRBV5-6 | CASSLVGHPYEQYF
TRBJ2-3 | TRBV5-6 | CASSGGTFPPNTQYF
TRBJ2-7 | TRBV29-1 | CSVGVGSYEQYF
TRBJ1-2 | TRBV5-8 | CASRHRTGWYGYTF
TRBJ1-1 | TRBV4-1 | CASSQPILNTEAFF
TRBJ1-2 | TRBV29-1 | CSVDGEEHGYTF
TRBJ2-7 | TRBV29-1 | CSYRQDSYEQYF
TRBJ1-5 | TRBV6-5 | CASSYSGDNQPQHF
TRBJ2-3 | TRBV20-1 | CSARTSGNTDTQYF
TRBJ2-3 | TRBV20-1 | CSVRIAGGYQKNTQYF
TRBJ2-4 | TRBV9 | CASSVVEDRAEQYF
TRBJ1-2 | TRBV5-1 | CASSPETGIYGYTF
. | TRBV5-4 | CASSLGRTGTYEQYF
TRBJ2-1 | TRBV6-5 | CASGGLAGAYNEQFF
TRBJ2-7 | TRBV20-1 | CSAPRASGRWHEQYF
TRBJ2-1 | TRBV5-1 | CASSLGLVSSYNEQFF
TRBJ1-2 | TRBV12-3/TRBV12-4 | CASSLRYSAGRTYGYTF
TRBJ1-2 | TRBV5-6 | CAGSQRRGRRLTNYGYTF
TRBJ2-7 | TRBV28 | CASSLWRSGRQGYEQYF
TRBJ2-1 | TRBV20-1 | CSARDPARGSGGEQFF
TRBJ2-1 | TRBV5-5 | CASSLVLPSSYNEQFF